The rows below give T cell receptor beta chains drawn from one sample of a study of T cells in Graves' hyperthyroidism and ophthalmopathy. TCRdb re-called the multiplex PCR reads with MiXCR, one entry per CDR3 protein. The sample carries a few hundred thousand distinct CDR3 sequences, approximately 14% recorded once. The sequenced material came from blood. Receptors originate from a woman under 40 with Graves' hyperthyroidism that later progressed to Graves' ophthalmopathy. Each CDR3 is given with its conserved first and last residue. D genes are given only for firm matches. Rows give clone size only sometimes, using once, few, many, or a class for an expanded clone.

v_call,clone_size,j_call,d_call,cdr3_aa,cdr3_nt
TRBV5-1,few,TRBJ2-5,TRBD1,CASSTGTVGETQYF,TGCGCCAGCAGCACCGGGACAGTCGGGGAGACCCAGTACTTC
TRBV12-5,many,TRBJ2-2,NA,CASGIRDTNTGELFF,TGTGCTAGTGGTATCCGGGACACGAACACCGGGGAGCTGTTTTTT
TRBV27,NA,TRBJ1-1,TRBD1,CASSPLRGAEAFF,TGTGCCAGCAGCCCCCTCAGGGGGGCTGAAGCTTTCTTT
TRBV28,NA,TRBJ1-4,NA,CASSPSPATNEKLFF,TGTGCCAGCAGTCCTTCGCCCGCAACTAATGAAAAACTGTTTTTT
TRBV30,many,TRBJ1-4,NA,CAWSTSGFNEKLFF,TGTGCCTGGAGTACCTCGGGGTTCAATGAAAAACTGTTTTTT
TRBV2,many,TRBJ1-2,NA,CASVSGPFYGYTF,TGTGCCAGCGTTTCGGGACCCTTCTATGGCTACACCTTC
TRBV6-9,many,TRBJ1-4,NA,CASSYKPRTEQNEKLFF,TGTGCCAGCAGTTATAAACCCCGGACAGAGCAGAATGAAAAACTGTTTTTT
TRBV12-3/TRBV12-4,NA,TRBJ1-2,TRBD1,CASSQGGISVYGYTF,TGTGCCAGCAGTCAGGGGGGCATCTCTGTCTATGGCTACACCTTC
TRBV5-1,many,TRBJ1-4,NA,CASSWGQLGDEKLFF,TGCGCCAGCAGCTGGGGACAACTAGGGGATGAAAAACTGTTTTTT
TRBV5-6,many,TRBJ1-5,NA,CASSLGQPNQPQHF,TGTGCCAGCAGCTTGGGGCAGCCCAATCAGCCCCAGCATTTT
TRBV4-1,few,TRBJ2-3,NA,CASSPSGQPSTDTQYF,TGCGCCAGCAGCCCTTCTGGACAACCCTCAACGGATACGCAGTATTTT
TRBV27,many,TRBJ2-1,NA,CASTETITSTGVGEQFF,TGTGCCAGCACCGAAACTATAACGTCGACAGGAGTCGGTGAGCAGTTCTTC
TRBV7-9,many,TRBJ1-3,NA,CASSLVFGAVGNTIYF,TGTGCCAGCAGCTTGGTATTCGGGGCTGTTGGAAACACCATATATTTT
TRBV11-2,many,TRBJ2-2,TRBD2,CASSPWAGENTGELFF,TGTGCCAGCAGCCCCTGGGCGGGAGAGAACACCGGGGAGCTGTTTTTT